A selection of T cell receptor beta chains follows, all from one sample in a study of control samples from healthy donors and cancer patients. This table comes from immunoSEQ multiplex PCR, and its TCRdb copy is limited to in-frame clones, with some not included. The profile shows 100,000 to 150,000 clones, approximately 89% of them singletons. Sequencing input: blood. The receptors come from a woman younger than 30 in good health. CDR3s include the opening cysteine and the closing phenylalanine or tryptophan. A D gene is named only where the DNA matches it firmly. Clone size appears in some rows only: once, few, many, or a class for an expanded clone.

D gene | J gene | clone size | V gene | CDR3 protein | CDR3 DNA
NA | TRBJ1-3 | NA | TRBV28 | CASSSQDRHTIYF | TGTGCCAGCAGTAGCCAGGATCGACACACCATATATTTT
TRBD2 | TRBJ2-3 | NA | TRBV5-1 | CASSLAPSGSTDTQYF | TGCGCCAGCAGCTTGGCCCCTAGCGGGAGCACAGATACGCAGTATTTT
NA | TRBJ1-4 | NA | TRBV2 | CASTPGWGEKLFF | TGTGCCAGCACCCCAGGATGGGGTGAAAAACTGTTTTTT
TRBD1 | TRBJ1-2 | once | TRBV19 | CASSIAPGQVNYGYTF | TGTGCCAGTAGTATCGCCCCGGGACAGGTAAACTATGGCTACACCTTC
NA | TRBJ2-3 | NA | TRBV5-1 | CASSLGHAGGTDTQYF | TGCGCCAGCAGCTTGGGACACGCGGGTGGCACAGATACGCAGTATTTT
TRBD2 | TRBJ2-3 | NA | TRBV7-2 | CASSLGVAGGPVGSTQYF | TGTGCCAGCAGCTTAGGGGTAGCGGGGGGGCCTGTAGGCAGTACGCAGTATTTT
NA | TRBJ1-1 | once | TRBV6-5 | CASRNGGGTEAFF | TGTGCCAGCAGAAACGGGGGGGGCACTGAAGCTTTCTTT
NA | TRBJ2-5 | NA | TRBV28 | CASSPRQWYQETQYF | TGTGCCAGCAGTCCCCGACAGTGGTACCAAGAGACCCAGTACTTC
NA | TRBJ1-4 | NA | TRBV30 | CAWSVGLNEKLFF | TGTGCCTGGAGTGTGGGGCTTAATGAAAAACTGTTTTTT
NA | TRBJ2-1 | NA | TRBV9 | CASSVVFGDEQFF | TGTGCCAGCAGCGTAGTCTTCGGGGATGAGCAGTTCTTC
TRBD1 | TRBJ2-7 | once | TRBV28 | CASTFRTGASYEQYF | TGTGCCAGCACCTTCCGGACAGGGGCGTCCTACGAGCAGTACTTC
NA | TRBJ1-5 | NA | TRBV27 | CASSLTRTVGYSNQPQHF | TGTGCCAGCAGTTTAACCCGGACGGTAGGGTATAGCAATCAGCCCCAGCATTTT
NA | TRBJ2-3 | NA | TRBV19 | CASSKLTGTNPKYF | TGTGCCAGTAGTAAGCTCACCGGGACAAATCCTAAGTATTTT
NA | TRBJ2-5 | NA | TRBV19 | CASSPDPGETQYF | TGTGCCAGTAGTCCGGATCCAGGCGAGACCCAGTACTTC
NA | TRBJ2-1 | NA | TRBV28 | CASSSPSTTLGEFF | TGTGCCAGCAGTTCCCCCTCAACTACACTTGGGGAGTTCTTC
TRBD1 | TRBJ2-5 | NA | TRBV10-3 | CAISDLQGALGETQYF | TGTGCCATCAGTGATCTACAGGGGGCGTTAGGAGAGACCCAGTACTTC
TRBD1 | TRBJ1-5 | NA | TRBV27 | CASSLRTGYQPQHF | TGTGCCAGCAGTTTAAGGACAGGGTATCAGCCCCAGCATTTT
TRBD1 | TRBJ2-4 | NA | TRBV2 | CASSWDSLAKNIQYF | TGTGCCAGCAGCTGGGACAGTCTAGCCAAAAACATTCAGTACTTC
NA | TRBJ2-1 | NA | TRBV7-5 | CVRRNPGQAYNEQFF | TGTGTCAGAAGAAATCCGGGACAGGCTTACAATGAGCAGTTCTTC
NA | TRBJ2-6 | NA | TRBV30 | CAWAVGSGANVLTF | TGTGCCTGGGCCGTGGGGTCTGGGGCCAACGTCCTGACTTTC
NA | TRBJ2-5 | NA | TRBV7-8 | CASSPSTDPETQYF | TGTGCCAGCAGCCCAAGTACGGATCCGGAGACCCAGTACTTC
NA | TRBJ2-3 | NA | TRBV7-6 | CASSLLGGPDTQYF | TGTGCCAGCAGCTTGCTGGGGGGACCAGATACGCAGTATTTT
NA | TRBJ1-1 | NA | TRBV15 | CATSRVDAGRGTEAFF | TGTGCCACCAGCCGAGTGGACGCGGGGAGGGGGACTGAAGCTTTCTTT
NA | TRBJ2-7 | NA | TRBV28 | CASSSSPSYEQYF | TGTGCCAGCAGTTCGTCCCCCTCCTACGAGCAGTACTTC
NA | TRBJ2-1 | once | TRBV29-1 | CSVRRVGGRDEQFF | TGCAGCGTTCGTCGGGTAGGGGGTCGGGATGAGCAGTTCTTC
TRBD2 | TRBJ2-5 | NA | TRBV3-1/TRBV3-2 | CASSPLGLAGGTKETQYF | TGTGCCAGCAGCCCCCTTGGACTAGCGGGAGGGACCAAAGAGACCCAGTACTTC
TRBD2 | TRBJ2-7 | NA | TRBV4-1 | CASSQEPEREYEQYF | TGCGCCAGCAGCCAAGAACCTGAGCGGGAGTACGAGCAGTACTTC
NA | TRBJ1-4 | NA | TRBV6-5 | CASSRTEKLFF | TGTGCCAGCAGTAGGACAGAAAAACTGTTTTTT
TRBD2 | TRBJ2-1 | NA | TRBV28 | CASHIAAGGFVEQFF | TGTGCCAGCCACATCGCGGCGGGAGGATTTGTTGAGCAGTTCTTC
NA | TRBJ2-1 | NA | TRBV5-1 | CASSSHTNEQFF | TGCGCCAGCAGCTCGCACACCAATGAGCAGTTCTTC
NA | TRBJ1-5 | NA | TRBV10-3 | CAITPTVYSNQPQHF | TGTGCCATCACACCTACAGTGTATAGCAATCAGCCCCAGCATTTT
NA | TRBJ2-5 | NA | TRBV24-1 | CATSDTVGTQYF | TGTGCCACCAGTGATACAGTGGGGACCCAGTACTTC
NA | TRBJ2-2 | NA | TRBV18 | CASSPPIVPGELFF | TGTGCCAGCTCACCACCGATTGTCCCCGGGGAGCTGTTTTTT
NA | TRBJ1-2 | once | TRBV19 | CASNFGPESYGYTF | TGTGCCAGTAATTTTGGTCCAGAATCCTATGGCTACACCTTC
TRBD1 | TRBJ2-3 | NA | TRBV7-2 | CASSLTPTGGTDTQYF | TGTGCCAGCAGCTTGACGCCGACAGGGGGCACAGATACGCAGTATTTT
TRBD1 | TRBJ2-7 | NA | TRBV27 | CASSLSGTGTYEQYF | TGTGCCAGCAGTTTATCCGGGACAGGGACCTACGAGCAGTACTTC
NA | TRBJ2-5 | NA | TRBV5-1 | CASSLAAGRQTHMKTQYF | TGCGCCAGCAGCTTGGCCGCCGGTAGACAAACGCACATGAAGACCCAGTACTTC
NA | TRBJ2-5 | NA | TRBV4-1 | CASSQVGLGEETQYF | TGCGCCAGCAGCCAAGTGGGACTTGGGGAAGAGACCCAGTACTTC